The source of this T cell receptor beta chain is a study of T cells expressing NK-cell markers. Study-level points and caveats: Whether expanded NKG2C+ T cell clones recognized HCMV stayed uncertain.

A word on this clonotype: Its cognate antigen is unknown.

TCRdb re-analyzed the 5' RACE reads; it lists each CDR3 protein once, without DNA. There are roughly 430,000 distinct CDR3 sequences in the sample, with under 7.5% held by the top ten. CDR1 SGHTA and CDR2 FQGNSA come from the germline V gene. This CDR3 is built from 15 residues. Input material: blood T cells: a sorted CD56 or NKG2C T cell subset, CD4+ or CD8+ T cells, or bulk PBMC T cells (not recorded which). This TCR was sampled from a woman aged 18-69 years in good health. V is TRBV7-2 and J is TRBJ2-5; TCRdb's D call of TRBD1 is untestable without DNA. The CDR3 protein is CASSLAGQATETQYF.